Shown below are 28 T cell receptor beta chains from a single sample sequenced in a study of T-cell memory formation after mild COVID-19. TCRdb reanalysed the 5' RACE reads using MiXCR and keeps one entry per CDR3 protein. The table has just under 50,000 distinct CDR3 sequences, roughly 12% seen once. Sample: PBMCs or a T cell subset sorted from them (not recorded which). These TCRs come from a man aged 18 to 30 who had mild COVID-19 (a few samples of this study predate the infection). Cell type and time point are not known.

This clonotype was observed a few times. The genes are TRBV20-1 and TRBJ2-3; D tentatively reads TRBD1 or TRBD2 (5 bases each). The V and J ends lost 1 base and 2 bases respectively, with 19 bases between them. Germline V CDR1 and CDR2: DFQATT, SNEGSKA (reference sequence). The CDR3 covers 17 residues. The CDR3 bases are TGCAGTGCTAGAGGCTATTCCGGGACGGTGCTCACAGATACGCAGTATTTT. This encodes CSARGYSGTVLTDTQYF.

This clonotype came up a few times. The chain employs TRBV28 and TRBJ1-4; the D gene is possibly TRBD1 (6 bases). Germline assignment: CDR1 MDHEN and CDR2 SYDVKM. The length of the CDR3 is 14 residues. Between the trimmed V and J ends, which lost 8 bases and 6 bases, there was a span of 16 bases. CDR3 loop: CASGTPGHYEKLFF. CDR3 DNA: TGTGCCAGCGGGACGCCGGGACATTATGAAAAACTGTTTTTT.

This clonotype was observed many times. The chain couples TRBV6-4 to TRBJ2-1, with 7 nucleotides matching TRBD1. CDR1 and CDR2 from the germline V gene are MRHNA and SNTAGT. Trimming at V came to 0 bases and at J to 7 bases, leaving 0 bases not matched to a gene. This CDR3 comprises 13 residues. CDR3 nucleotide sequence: TGTGCCAGCAGTGACTCGGACAGGAATGAGCAGTTCTTC. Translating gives CASSDSDRNEQFF.

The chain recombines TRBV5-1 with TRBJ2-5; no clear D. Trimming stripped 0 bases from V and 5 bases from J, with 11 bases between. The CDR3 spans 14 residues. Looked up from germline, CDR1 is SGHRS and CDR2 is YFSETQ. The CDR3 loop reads CASSLGVGLETQYF. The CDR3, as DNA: TGCGCCAGCAGCTTGGGGGTAGGGTTGGAGACCCAGTACTTC.

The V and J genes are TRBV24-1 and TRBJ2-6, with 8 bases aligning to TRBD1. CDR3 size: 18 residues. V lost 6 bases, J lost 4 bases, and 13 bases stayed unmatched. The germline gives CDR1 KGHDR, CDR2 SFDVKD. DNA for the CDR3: TGTGCCACCAGTCCCGGGCAGGGGGCGCTTTTAGGGGCCAACGTCCTGACTTTC. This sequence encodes CATSPGQGALLGANVLTF.

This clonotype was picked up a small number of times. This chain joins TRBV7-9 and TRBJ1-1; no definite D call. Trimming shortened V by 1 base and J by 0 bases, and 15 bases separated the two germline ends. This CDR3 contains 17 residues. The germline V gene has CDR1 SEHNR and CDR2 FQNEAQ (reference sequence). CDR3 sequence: CASSLGSGRRMNTEAFF. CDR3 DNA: TGTGCCAGCAGCTTAGGATCCGGCCGTAGAATGAACACTGAAGCTTTCTTT.

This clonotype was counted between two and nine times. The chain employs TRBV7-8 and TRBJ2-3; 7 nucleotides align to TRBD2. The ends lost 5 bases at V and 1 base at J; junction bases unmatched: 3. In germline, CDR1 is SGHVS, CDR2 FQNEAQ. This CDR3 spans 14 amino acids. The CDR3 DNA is TGTGCCAGCAGCGCCCGGGGGGGCACAGATACGCAGTATTTT. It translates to CASSARGGTDTQYF.

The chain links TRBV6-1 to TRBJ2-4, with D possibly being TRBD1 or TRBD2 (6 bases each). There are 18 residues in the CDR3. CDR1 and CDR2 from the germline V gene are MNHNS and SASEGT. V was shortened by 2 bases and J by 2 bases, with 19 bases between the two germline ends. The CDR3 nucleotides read TGTGCCAGCAGTGAAAAGAAGGGGGGAGGATTGACCAAAAACATTCAGTACTTC. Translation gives CASSEKKGGGLTKNIQYF.

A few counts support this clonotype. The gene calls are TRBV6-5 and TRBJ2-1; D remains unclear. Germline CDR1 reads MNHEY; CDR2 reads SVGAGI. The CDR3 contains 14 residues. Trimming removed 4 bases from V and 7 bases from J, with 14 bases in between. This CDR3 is CASSLGRNRNEQFF. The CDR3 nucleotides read TGTGCCAGCAGTTTAGGCCGTAATCGGAATGAGCAGTTCTTC.

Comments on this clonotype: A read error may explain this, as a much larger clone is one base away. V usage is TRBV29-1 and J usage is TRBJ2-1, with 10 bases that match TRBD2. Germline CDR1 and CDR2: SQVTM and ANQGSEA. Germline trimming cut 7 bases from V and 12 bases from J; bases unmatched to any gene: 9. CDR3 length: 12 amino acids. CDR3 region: CSAGLAGGSQFF. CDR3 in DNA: TGCAGCGCCGGCTTAGCGGGGGGTTCGCAGTTCTTC.

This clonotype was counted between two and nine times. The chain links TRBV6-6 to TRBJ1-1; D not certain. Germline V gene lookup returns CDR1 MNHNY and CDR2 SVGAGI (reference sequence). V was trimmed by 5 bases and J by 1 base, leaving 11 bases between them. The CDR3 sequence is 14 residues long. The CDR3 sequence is CASSAPSSNTEAFF. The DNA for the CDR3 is TGTGCCAGCAGTGCCCCATCTTCGAACACTGAAGCTTTCTTT.

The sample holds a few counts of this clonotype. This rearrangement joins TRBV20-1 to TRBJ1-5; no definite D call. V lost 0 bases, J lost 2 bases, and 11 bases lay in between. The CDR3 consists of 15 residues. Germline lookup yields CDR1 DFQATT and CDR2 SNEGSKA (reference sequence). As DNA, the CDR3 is TGCAGTGCTAGAGATGGTGGCTTTGGCAATCAGCCCCAGCATTTT. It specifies CSARDGGFGNQPQHF.

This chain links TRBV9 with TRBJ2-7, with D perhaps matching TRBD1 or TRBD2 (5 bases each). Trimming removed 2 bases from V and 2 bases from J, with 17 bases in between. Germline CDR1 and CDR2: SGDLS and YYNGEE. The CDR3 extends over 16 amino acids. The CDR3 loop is CASSVRAGTETYEQYF. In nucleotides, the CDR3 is TGTGCCAGCAGCGTGAGAGCCGGGACCGAGACCTACGAGCAGTACTTC.

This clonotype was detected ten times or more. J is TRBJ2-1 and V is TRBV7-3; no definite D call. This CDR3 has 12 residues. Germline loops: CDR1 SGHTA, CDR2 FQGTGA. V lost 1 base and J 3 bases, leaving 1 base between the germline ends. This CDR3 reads CASSLNYNEQFF. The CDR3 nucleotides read TGTGCCAGCAGCTTAAACTACAATGAGCAGTTCTTC.

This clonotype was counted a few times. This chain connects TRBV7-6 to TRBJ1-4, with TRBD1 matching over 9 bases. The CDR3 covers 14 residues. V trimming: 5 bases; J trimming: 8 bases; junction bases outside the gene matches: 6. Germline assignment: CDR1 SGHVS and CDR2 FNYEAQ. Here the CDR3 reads CASSDRGLREKLFF. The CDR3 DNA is TGTGCCAGCAGCGACAGGGGGTTGCGGGAAAAACTGTTTTTT.

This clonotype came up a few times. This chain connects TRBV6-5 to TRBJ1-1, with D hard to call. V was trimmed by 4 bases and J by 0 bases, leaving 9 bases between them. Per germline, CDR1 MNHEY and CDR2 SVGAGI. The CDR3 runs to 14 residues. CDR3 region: CASSSPNMNTEAFF. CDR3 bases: TGTGCCAGCAGTTCCCCAAACATGAACACTGAAGCTTTCTTT.

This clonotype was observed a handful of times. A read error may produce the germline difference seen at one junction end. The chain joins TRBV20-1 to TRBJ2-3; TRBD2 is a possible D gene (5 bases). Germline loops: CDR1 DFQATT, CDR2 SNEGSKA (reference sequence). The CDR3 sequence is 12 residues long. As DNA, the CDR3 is TGCAGTGCTAGAGATGGGCCAGAGACTAACTTTTTT. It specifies CSARDGPETNFF.

The CDR3 reads CASSQLAGDYNEQFF. The DNA of the CDR3 is TGTGCCAGCAGCCAACTAGCGGGGGATTACAATGAGCAGTTCTTC. The gene calls are TRBV5-5 and TRBJ2-1; TRBD2 matches at 11 bases. The V and J ends lost 4 bases and 4 bases, in that order; junction bases with no gene match: 4. The CDR3 length is 15 residues. Germline V gives CDR1 SGHKS, CDR2 YYEKEE (reference sequence).

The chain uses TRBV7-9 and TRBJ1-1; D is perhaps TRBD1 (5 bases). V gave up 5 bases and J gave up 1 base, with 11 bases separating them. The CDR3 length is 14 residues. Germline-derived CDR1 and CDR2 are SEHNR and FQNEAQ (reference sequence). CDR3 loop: CASSRGRRNTEAFF. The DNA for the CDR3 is TGTGCCAGCAGCCGGGGACGACGGAACACTGAAGCTTTCTTT.

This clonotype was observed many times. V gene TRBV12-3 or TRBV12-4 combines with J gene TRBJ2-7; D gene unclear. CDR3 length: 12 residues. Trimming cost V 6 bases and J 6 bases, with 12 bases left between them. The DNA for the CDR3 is TGTGCCAGCAGCAATACGTGGAGCGAGCAGTACGTC. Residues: CASSNTWSEQYV.

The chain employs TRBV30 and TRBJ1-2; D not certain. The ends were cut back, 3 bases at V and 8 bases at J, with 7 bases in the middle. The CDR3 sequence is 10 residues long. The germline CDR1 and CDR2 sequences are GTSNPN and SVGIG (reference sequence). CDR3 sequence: CAWRERGYTF. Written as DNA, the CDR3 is TGTGCCTGGAGGGAAAGGGGCTACACCTTC. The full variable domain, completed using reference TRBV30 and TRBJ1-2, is SQTIHQWPATLVQPVGSPLSLECTVEGTSNPNLYWYRQAAGRGLQLLFYSVGIGQISSEVPQNLSASRPQDRQFILSSKKLLLSDSGFYLCAWRERGYTFGSGTRLTVV.

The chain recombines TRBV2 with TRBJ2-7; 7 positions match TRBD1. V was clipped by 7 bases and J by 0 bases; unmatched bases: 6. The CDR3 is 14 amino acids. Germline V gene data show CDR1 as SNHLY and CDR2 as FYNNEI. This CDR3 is CASKDRYTSYEQYF. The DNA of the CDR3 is TGTGCCAGCAAGGACAGGTACACCTCCTACGAGCAGTACTTC.

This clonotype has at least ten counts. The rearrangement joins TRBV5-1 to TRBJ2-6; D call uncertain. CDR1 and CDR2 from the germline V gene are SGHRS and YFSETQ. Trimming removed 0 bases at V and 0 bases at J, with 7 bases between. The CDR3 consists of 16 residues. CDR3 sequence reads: CASSLGPLSGANVLTF. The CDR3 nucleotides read TGCGCCAGCAGCTTGGGACCCCTCTCTGGGGCCAACGTCCTGACTTTC. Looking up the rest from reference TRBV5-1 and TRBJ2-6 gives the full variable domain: KAGVTQTPRYLIKTRGQQVTLSCSPISGHRSVSWYQQTPGQGLQFLFEYFSETQRNKGNFPGRFSGRQFSNSRSEMNVSTLELGDSALYLCASSLGPLSGANVLTFGAGSRLTVL.

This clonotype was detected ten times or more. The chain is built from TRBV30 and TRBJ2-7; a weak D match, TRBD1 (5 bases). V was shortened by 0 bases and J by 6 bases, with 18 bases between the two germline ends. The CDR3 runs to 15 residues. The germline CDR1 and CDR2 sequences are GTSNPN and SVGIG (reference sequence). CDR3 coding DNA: TGTGCCTGGAGTGTAGGGGCGACGGCCCTGGCCGAGCAGTACTTC. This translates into CAWSVGATALAEQYF.

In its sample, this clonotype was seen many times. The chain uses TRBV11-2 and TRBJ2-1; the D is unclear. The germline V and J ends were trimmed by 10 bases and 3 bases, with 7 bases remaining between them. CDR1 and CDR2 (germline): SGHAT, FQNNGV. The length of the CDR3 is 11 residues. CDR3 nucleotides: TGTGCCACCCAACTCTACAATGAGCAGTTCTTC. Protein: CATQLYNEQFF.

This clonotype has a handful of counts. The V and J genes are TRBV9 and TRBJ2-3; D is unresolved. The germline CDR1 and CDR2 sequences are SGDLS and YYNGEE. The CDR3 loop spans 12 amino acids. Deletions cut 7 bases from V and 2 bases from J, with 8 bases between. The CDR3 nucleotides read TGTGCCAGCCGTAGGGACACAGATACGCAGTATTTT. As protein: CASRRDTDTQYF.

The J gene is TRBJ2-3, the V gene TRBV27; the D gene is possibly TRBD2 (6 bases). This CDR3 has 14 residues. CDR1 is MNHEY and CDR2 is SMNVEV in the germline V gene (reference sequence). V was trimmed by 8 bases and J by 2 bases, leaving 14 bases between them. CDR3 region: CASSTSRITDTQYF. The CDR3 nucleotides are TGTGCCAGCTCCACTAGCCGGATCACAGATACGCAGTATTTT.

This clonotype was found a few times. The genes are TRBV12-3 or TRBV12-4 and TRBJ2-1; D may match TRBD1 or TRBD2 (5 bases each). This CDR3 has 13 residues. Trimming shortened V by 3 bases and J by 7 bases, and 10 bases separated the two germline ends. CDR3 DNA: TGTGCCAGCAGTTTTTATGGGGGAAATGAGCAGTTCTTC. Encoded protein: CASSFYGGNEQFF.